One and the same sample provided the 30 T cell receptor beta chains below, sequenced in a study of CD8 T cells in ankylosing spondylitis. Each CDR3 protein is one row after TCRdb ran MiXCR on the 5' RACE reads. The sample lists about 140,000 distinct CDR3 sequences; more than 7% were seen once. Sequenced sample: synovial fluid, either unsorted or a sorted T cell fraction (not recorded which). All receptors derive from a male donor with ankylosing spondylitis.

CDR3 in amino acids: CASSSPSGNTIYF. The CDR3 region has the DNA TGTGCCAGCAGTTCGCCCTCTGGAAACACCATATATTTT. This chain joins TRBV5-4 and TRBJ1-3; D remains ambiguous. The germline V gene has CDR1 SGHNT and CDR2 YYREEE (reference sequence). V lost 5 bases to trimming and J lost 0 bases, with 6 bases between them. CDR3 length: 13 amino acids.

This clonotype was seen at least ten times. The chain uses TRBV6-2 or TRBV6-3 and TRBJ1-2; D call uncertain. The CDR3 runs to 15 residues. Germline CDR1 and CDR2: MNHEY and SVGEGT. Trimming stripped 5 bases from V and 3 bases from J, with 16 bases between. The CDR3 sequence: CASSAPRQAYYGYTF. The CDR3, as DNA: TGTGCCAGCAGTGCCCCCCGACAAGCTTACTATGGCTACACCTTC.

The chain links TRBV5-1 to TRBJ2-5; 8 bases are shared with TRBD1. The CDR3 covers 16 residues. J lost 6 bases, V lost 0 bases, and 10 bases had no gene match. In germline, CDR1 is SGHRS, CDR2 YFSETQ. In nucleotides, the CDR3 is TGCGCCAGCAGCTTGGTGAATTCAGGGGGCGCGCAGACCCAGTACTTC. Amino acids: CASSLVNSGGAQTQYF.

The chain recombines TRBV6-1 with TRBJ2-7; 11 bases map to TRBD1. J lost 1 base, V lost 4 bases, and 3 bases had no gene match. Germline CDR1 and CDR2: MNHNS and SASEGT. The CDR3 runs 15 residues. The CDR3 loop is CASSVDRGLSYEQYF. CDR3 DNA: TGTGCCAGCAGTGTGGACAGGGGGCTTTCCTACGAGCAGTACTTC.

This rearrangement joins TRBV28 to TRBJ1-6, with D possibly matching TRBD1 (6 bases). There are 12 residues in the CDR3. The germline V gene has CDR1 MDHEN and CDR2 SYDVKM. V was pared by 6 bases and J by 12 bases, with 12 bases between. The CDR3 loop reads CASSGRGGPLHF. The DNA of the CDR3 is TGTGCCAGCAGCGGGAGAGGGGGACCCCTCCACTTT.

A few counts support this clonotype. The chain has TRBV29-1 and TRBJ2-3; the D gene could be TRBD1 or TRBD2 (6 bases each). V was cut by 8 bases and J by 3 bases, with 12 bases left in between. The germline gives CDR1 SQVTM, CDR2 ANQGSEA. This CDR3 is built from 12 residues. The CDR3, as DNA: TGCAGCCTCAAGGGGGGAACAGATACGCAGTATTTT. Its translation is CSLKGGTDTQYF.

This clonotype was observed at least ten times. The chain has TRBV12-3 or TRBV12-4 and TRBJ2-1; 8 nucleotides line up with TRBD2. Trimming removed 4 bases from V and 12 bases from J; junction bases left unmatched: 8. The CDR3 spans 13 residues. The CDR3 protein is CASSSLTSGGQFF. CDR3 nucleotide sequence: TGTGCCAGCAGTTCGTTAACTAGCGGCGGGCAGTTCTTC.

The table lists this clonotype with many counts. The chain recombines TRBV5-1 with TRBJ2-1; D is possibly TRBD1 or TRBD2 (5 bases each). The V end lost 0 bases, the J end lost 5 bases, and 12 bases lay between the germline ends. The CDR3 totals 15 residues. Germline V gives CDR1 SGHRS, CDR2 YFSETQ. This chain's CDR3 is CASSLGPGANNEQFF. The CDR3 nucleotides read TGCGCCAGCAGCTTGGGGCCCGGGGCGAACAATGAGCAGTTCTTC.

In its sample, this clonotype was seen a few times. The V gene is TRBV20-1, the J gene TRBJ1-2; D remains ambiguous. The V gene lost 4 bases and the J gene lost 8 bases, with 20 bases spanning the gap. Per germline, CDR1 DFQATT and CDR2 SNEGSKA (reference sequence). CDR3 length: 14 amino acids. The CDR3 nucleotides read TGCAGTGCTACGGAGGACGTCTCCAGACGGGGCTACACCTTC. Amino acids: CSATEDVSRRGYTF.

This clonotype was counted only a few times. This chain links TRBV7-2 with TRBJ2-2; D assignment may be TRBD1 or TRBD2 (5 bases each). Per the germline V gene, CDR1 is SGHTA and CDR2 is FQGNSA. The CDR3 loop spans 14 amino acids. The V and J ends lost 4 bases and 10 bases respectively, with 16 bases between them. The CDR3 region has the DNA TGTGCCAGCAGCTGGGGACGGGGCAGTATGGAGCTGTTTTTT. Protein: CASSWGRGSMELFF. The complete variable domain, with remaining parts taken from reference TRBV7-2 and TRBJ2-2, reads GAGVSQSPSNKVTEKGKDVELRCDPISGHTALYWYRQSLGQGLEFLIYFQGNSAPDKSGLPSDRFSAERTGGSVSTLTIQRTQQEDSAVYLCASSWGRGSMELFFGEGSRLTVL.

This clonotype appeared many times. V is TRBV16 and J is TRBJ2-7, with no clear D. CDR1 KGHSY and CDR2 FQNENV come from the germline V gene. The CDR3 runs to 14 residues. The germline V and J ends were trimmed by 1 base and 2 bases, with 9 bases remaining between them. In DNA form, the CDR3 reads TGTGCCAGCAGCCAATATGAGGTCACCTACGAGCAGTACTTC. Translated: CASSQYEVTYEQYF. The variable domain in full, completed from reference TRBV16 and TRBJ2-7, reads GEEVAQTPKHLVRGEGQKAKLYCAPIKGHSYVFWYQQVLKNEFKFLISFQNENVFDETGMPKERFSAKCLPNSPCSLEIQATKLEDSAVYFCASSQYEVTYEQYFGPGTRLTVT.

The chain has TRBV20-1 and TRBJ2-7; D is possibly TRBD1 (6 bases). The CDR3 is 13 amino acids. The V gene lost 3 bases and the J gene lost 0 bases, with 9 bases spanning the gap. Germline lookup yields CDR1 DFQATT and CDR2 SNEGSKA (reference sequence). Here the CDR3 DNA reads TGCAGTGCTAGCCCGGGACACTCCTACGAGCAGTACTTC. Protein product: CSASPGHSYEQYF.

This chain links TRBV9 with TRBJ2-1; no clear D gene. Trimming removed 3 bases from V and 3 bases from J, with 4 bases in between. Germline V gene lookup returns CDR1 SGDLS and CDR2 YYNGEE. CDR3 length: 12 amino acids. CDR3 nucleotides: TGTGCCAGCAGCGGGAACTACAATGAGCAGTTCTTC. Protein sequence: CASSGNYNEQFF.

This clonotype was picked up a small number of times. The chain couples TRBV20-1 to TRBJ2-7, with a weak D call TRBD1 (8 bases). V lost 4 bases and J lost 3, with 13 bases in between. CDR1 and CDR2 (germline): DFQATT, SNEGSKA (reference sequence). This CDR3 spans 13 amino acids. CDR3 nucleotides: TGCAGTGCTAAGCGGGGACAGGACTACGAGCAGTACTTC. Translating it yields CSAKRGQDYEQYF.

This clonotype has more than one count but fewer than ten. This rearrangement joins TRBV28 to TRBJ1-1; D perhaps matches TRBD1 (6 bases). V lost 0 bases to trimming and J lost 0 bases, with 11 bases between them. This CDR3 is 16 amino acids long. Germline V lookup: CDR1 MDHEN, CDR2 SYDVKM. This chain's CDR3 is CASSLWGGLMNTEAFF. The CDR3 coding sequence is TGTGCCAGCAGTTTATGGGGGGGGCTGATGAACACTGAAGCTTTCTTT.

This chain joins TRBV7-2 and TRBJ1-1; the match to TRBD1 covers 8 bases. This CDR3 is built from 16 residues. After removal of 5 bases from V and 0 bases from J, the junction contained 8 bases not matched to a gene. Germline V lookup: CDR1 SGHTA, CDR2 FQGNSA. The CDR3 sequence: CASSPRTGLMNTEAFF. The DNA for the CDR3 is TGTGCCAGCAGCCCCCGGACAGGGCTCATGAACACTGAAGCTTTCTTT.

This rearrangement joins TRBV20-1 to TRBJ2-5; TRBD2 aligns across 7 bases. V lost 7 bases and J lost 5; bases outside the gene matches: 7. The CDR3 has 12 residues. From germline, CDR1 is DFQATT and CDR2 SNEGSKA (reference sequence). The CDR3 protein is CSVGGEGETQYF. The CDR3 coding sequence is TGCAGTGTGGGGGGGGAAGGGGAGACCCAGTACTTC.

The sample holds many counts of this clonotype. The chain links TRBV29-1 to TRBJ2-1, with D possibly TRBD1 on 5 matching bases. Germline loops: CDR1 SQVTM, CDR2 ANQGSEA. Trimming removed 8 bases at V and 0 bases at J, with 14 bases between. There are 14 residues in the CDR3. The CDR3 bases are TGCAGCCTTAGACAGCGAAGCTCCTACAATGAGCAGTTCTTC. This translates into CSLRQRSSYNEQFF.

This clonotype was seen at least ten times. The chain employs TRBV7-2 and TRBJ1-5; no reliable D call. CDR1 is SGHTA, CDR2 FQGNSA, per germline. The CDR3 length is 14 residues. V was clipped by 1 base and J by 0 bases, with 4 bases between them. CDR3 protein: CASSLGISNQPQHF. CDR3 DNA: TGTGCCAGCAGCTTAGGGATTAGCAATCAGCCCCAGCATTTT. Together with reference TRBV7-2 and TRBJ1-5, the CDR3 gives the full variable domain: GAGVSQSPSNKVTEKGKDVELRCDPISGHTALYWYRQSLGQGLEFLIYFQGNSAPDKSGLPSDRFSAERTGGSVSTLTIQRTQQEDSAVYLCASSLGISNQPQHFGDGTRLSIL.

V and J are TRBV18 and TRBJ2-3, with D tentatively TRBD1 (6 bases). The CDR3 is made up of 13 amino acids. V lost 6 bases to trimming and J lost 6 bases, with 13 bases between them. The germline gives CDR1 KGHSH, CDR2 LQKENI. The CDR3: CASSDSRGDTQYF. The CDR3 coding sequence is TGTGCCAGCTCGGATTCGAGGGGGGATACGCAGTATTTT.

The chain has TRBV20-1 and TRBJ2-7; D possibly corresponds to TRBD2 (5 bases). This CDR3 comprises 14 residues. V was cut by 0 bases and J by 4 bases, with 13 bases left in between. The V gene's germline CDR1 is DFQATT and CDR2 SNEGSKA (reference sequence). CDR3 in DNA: TGCAGTGCTAGAGAAGGGCGGACTGATTACGAGCAGTACTTC. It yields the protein CSAREGRTDYEQYF.

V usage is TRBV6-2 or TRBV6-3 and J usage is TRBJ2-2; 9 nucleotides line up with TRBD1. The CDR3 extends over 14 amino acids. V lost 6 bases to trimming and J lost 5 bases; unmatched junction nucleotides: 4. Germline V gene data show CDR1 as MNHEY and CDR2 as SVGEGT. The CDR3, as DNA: TGTGCCAGCAGAACCGGGACAGGGACCGGGGAGCTGTTTTTT. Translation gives CASRTGTGTGELFF.

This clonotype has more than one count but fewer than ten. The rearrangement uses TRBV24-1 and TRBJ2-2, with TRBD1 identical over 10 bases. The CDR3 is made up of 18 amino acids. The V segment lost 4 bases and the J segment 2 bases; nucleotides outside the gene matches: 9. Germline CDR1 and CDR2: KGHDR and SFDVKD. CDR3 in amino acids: CATSESAGTGANTGELFF. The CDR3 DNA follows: TGTGCCACCAGTGAATCTGCAGGGACAGGGGCCAACACCGGGGAGCTGTTTTTT.

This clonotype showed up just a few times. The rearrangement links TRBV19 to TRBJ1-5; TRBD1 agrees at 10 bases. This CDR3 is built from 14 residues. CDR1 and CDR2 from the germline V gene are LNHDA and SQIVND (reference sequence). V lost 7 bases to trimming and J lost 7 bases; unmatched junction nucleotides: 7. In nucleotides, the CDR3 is TGTGCCAGTAAACTCGGGACAGGGGACCAGCCCCAGCATTTT. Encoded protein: CASKLGTGDQPQHF.

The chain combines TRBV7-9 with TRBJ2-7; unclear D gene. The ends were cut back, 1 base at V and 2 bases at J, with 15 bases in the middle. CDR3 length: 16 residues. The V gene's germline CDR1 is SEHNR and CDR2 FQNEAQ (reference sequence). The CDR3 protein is CASSLEVSRNPYEQYF. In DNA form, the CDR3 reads TGTGCCAGCAGCTTAGAGGTGTCCAGGAACCCCTACGAGCAGTACTTC.

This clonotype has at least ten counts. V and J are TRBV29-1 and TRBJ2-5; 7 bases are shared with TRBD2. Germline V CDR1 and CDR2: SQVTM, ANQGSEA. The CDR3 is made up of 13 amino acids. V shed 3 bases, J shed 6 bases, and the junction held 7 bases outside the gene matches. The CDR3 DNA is TGCAGCGTTGATGCGGGGGTTCAGAAGACCCAGTACTTC. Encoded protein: CSVDAGVQKTQYF.

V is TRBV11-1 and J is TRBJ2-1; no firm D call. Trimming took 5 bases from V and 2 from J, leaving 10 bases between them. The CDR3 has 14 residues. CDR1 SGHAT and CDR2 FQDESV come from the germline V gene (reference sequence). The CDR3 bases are TGTGCCAGCAGCGTGGACCCGACCTACAATGAGCAGTTCTTC. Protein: CASSVDPTYNEQFF. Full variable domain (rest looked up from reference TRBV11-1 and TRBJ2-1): EAEVAQSPRYKITEKSQAVAFWCDPISGHATLYWYRQILGQGPELLVQFQDESVVDDSQLPKDRFSAERLKGVDSTLKIQPAELGDSAMYLCASSVDPTYNEQFFGPGTRLTVL.

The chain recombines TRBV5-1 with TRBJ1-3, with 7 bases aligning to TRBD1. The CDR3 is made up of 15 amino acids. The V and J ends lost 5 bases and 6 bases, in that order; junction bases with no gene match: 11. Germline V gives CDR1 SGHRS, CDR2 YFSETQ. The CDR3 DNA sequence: TGCGCCAGCAGTCGGGACAGTTCTCTGGAAAACACCATATATTTT. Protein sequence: CASSRDSSLENTIYF.

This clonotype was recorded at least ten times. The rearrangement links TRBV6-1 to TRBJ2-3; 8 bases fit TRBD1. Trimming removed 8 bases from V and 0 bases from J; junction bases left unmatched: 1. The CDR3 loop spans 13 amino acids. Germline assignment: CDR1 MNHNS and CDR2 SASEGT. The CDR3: CASWTGSTDTQYF. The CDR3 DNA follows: TGTGCCAGCTGGACAGGGAGCACAGATACGCAGTATTTT.

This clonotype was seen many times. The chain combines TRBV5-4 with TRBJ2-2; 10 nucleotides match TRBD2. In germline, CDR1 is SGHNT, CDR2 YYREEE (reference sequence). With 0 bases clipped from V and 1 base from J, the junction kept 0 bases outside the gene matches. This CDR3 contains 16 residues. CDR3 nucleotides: TGTGCCAGCAGCTTGGGACTAGCGGGGAACACCGGGGAGCTGTTTTTT. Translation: CASSLGLAGNTGELFF. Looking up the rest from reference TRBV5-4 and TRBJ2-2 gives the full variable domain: ETGVTQSPTHLIKTRGQQVTLRCSSQSGHNTVSWYQQALGQGPQFIFQYYREEENGRGNFPPRFSGLQFPNYSSELNVNALELDDSALYLCASSLGLAGNTGELFFGEGSRLTVL.